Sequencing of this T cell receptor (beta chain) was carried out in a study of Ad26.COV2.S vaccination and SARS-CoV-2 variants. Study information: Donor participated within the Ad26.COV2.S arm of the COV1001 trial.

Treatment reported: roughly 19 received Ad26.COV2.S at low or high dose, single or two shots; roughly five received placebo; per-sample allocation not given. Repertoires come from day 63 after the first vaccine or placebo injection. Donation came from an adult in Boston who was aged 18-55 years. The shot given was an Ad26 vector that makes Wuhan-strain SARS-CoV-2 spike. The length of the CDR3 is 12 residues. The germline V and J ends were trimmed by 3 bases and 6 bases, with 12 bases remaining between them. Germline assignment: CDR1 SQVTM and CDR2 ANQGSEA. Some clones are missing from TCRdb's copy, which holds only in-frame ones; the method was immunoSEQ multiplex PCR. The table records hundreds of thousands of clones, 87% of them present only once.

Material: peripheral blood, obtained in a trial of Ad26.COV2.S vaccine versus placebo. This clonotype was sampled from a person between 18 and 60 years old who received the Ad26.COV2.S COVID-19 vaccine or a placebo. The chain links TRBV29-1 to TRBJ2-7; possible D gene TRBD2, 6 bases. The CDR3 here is CSVDHSGREQYF. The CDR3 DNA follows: TGCAGCGTTGATCATAGCGGACGCGAGCAGTACTTC.